Described below is a single TCR beta chain sequence and its context. This sample is part of a study of CXCR3-negative and CXCR3-positive naive CD8 T cells. The germline V gene encodes CDR1 SEHNR and CDR2 FQNEAQ (reference sequence). The CDR3 is 13 amino acids. UMI-labeled TRB cDNA libraries were prepared by 5' RACE. TCRdb reprocessed the 5' RACE reads and reports one entry per CDR3 protein, with no DNA. The clone table shows tens of thousands of distinct CDR3 sequences, with the ten largest holding around 1.5%. Sample: naive CXCR3- CD8+ T cells from blood. Subset defined: CD45RO-CCR7+CD27+CD95- naive CD8+ T cells lacking CXCR3 (TNR3-). The chain has TRBV7-9 and TRBJ2-7. This sequence originates from a human donor in good health. Some clones in this sample may be carry-over from other donors' samples. This chain's CDR3 is CASSPNWVYEQYF.